This T cell receptor (beta chain) was observed in a study of radiotherapy plus CTLA-4 blockade in lung cancer. Whole-study context: Patients showed objective responses in 15% to 20% of cases, and disease control was achieved by approximately 33%. Whole-study findings and limits: How blood T cell clones changed early, along with interferon-beta, reportedly forecast response best. Blood saw expansion of tumor-derived TCR clones after radiotherapy plus ipilimumab.

Enrolled patients, whose metastatic non-small-cell lung cancer was chemo-refractory, received focal radiation plus CTLA-4 blockade with ipilimumab. TCRdb keeps only in-frame clones here, not all; method: immunoSEQ multiplex PCR. The table records roughly 80,000 clones, about four fifths of them present only once. Comment on this clone: What it binds is unknown.

Trimming cost V 6 bases and J 5 bases; bases outside gene matches: 9. The CDR3 runs 14 residues. From germline, CDR1 is SGHVS and CDR2 FNYEAQ. Sequencing used peripheral blood, obtained from a patient treated with radiotherapy plus ipilimumab. V usage is TRBV7-6 and J usage is TRBJ2-7, with TRBD1 identical over 8 bases. The origin of this receptor is a human donor with non-small cell lung cancer who had a partial response to radiotherapy plus ipilimumab. Some clones in this sample may be carry-over from other donors' samples. For the CDR3, the DNA is TGTGCCAGCAGTCCAGACAGGGGCAGGGACGAGCAGTACTTC. Translated: CASSPDRGRDEQYF.